Below are 18 T cell receptor beta chains sequenced from a single sample in a study of CD8 T cells in Susac syndrome. Random hexamers primed reverse transcription of about 0.5 to 1 ug RNA. Using its own MiXCR run on the immunoSEQ multiplex PCR reads, TCRdb lists one record per CDR3 protein. The table has 210,000 or so distinct CDR3 sequences, 85% to 95% seen once; the top ten hold roughly 0.14%. Sequenced sample: CD4+ T cells from PBMCs. Source of these receptors: a human donor with Susac syndrome.

This chain joins TRBV20-1 and TRBJ1-4, with D possibly matching TRBD1 (5 bases). The CDR3 contains 14 residues. V was trimmed by 1 base and J by 5 bases, leaving 11 bases between them. Germline CDR1 is DFQATT and CDR2 is SNEGSKA (reference sequence). CDR3 sequence: CSARGGTDNEKLFF. The CDR3 region has the DNA TGCAGTGCTAGAGGAGGGACGGACAATGAAAAACTGTTTTTT.

J is TRBJ1-1 and V is TRBV3-1; TRBD1 might be the D (5 bases). V was cut by 1 base and J by 5 bases, with 11 bases left in between. Germline V CDR1 and CDR2: LGHDT, YNNKEL (reference sequence). This CDR3 has 14 residues. The CDR3 loop reads CASSQVLGVTEAFF. CDR3 coding DNA: TGTGCCAGCAGCCAAGTCCTAGGGGTAACTGAAGCTTTCTTT.

The V call is TRBV7-8, the J call TRBJ1-2; 9 bases line up with TRBD1. J lost 3 bases, V lost 1 base, and 6 bases had no gene match. CDR1 and CDR2 from the germline V gene are SGHVS and FQNEAQ. The CDR3 totals 16 residues. Here the CDR3 reads CASSLDLGTGHYGYTF. The CDR3 DNA reads TGTGCCAGCAGCTTAGATCTAGGGACAGGGCACTATGGCTACACCTTC.

This chain links TRBV2 with TRBJ2-5; D may correspond to TRBD1 or TRBD2 (5 bases each). The V end lost 8 bases, the J end lost 3 bases, and 13 bases lay between the germline ends. Germline CDR1 and CDR2: SNHLY and FYNNEI. The CDR3 runs to 13 residues. In DNA, the CDR3 is TGTGCCAGCCCCCCTAGGGGAGAAGAGACCCAGTACTTC. Translated, it gives CASPPRGEETQYF.

This rearrangement joins TRBV12-5 to TRBJ2-5, with 9 bases fitting TRBD2. The germline V gene has CDR1 LGHNT and CDR2 FRNRAP. Unmatched junction bases numbered 14, after V lost 5 bases and J lost 4 bases. This CDR3 spans 17 amino acids. The chain's CDR3 is CASGARPISGGGETQYF. CDR3 coding DNA: TGTGCTAGTGGTGCACGACCGATTAGCGGGGGAGGAGAGACCCAGTACTTC. Variable domain in full (rest from reference TRBV12-5 and TRBJ2-5): DARVTQTPRHKVTEMGQEVTMRCQPILGHNTVFWYRQTMMQGLELLAYFRNRAPLDDSGMPKDRFSAEMPDATLATLKIQPSEPRDSAVYFCASGARPISGGGETQYFGPGTRLLVL.

The gene calls are TRBV30 and TRBJ1-1; tentative D call: TRBD1 (5 bases). Trimming stripped 1 base from V and 1 base from J, with 10 bases between. Per the germline V gene, CDR1 is GTSNPN and CDR2 is SVGIG (reference sequence). The CDR3 totals 14 residues. CDR3 nucleotides: TGTGCCTGGAGTGCTCTCGGGGGGAACACTGAAGCTTTCTTT. Its translation: CAWSALGGNTEAFF.

CDR3 sequence: CASSLDDIRNTEAFF. The DNA of the CDR3 is TGTGCCAGCAGCTTAGACGATATACGGAACACTGAAGCTTTCTTT. The chain recombines TRBV7-8 with TRBJ1-1; unclear D gene. V lost 1 base, J lost 1 base, and 10 bases lay in between. This CDR3 has 15 residues. Per germline, CDR1 SGHVS and CDR2 FQNEAQ.

The chain combines TRBV11-3 with TRBJ1-2; weak D call: TRBD1 (5 bases). The germline V and J ends were trimmed by 4 bases and 8 bases, with 14 bases remaining between them. The CDR3 sequence is 13 residues long. Germline loops: CDR1 SGHNT, CDR2 YENEEA. CDR3: CASSYAGTRGYTF. The CDR3 DNA is TGTGCCAGCAGCTATGCAGGGACTAGGGGCTACACCTTC.

V gene TRBV18 combines with J gene TRBJ2-3, with unresolved D. V was shortened by 2 bases and J by 0 bases, with 3 bases between the two germline ends. CDR1 is KGHSH, CDR2 LQKENI, per germline. The CDR3 has 13 amino acids. CDR3 in DNA: TGTGCCAGCTCACCAATTAGCACAGATACGCAGTATTTT. Amino acids: CASSPISTDTQYF.

The rearrangement joins TRBV7-2 to TRBJ2-7, with D unresolved. The CDR3 spans 11 residues. Between the trimmed V and J ends, which lost 5 bases and 3 bases, there was a span of 5 bases. Germline V lookup: CDR1 SGHTA, CDR2 FQGNSA. CDR3 loop: CASSQYYEQYF. In nucleotides, the CDR3 is TGTGCCAGCAGCCAATACTACGAGCAGTACTTC. Together with reference TRBV7-2 and TRBJ2-7, the CDR3 gives the full variable domain: GAGVSQSPSNKVTEKGKDVELRCDPISGHTALYWYRQSLGQGLEFLIYFQGNSAPDKSGLPSDRFSAERTGGSVSTLTIQRTQQEDSAVYLCASSQYYEQYFGPGTRLTVT.

This clonotype was found many times. The chain recombines TRBV18 with TRBJ2-5; D unresolved. CDR1 is KGHSH, CDR2 LQKENI, per germline. The ends were cut back, 8 bases at V and 2 bases at J, with 6 bases in the middle. The CDR3 runs to 11 residues. In DNA form, the CDR3 reads TGTGCCAGCAGCCCTCAAGAGACCCAGTACTTC. The encoded protein is CASSPQETQYF.

This chain joins TRBV20-1 and TRBJ2-1, with TRBD2 identical over 12 bases. Germline-derived CDR1 and CDR2 are DFQATT and SNEGSKA (reference sequence). Trimming took 5 bases from V and 6 from J; bases not matched to a gene: 2. The CDR3 runs 13 residues. As DNA, the CDR3 is TGCAGTGCTGTACTAGCGGGGGGCAATGAGCAGTTCTTC. This translates into CSAVLAGGNEQFF.

The chain is built from TRBV12-3 or TRBV12-4 and TRBJ2-5; D is possibly TRBD2 (5 bases). Between the trimmed V and J ends, which lost 5 bases and 5 bases, there was a span of 18 bases. The CDR3 is 15 residues long. CDR3 sequence (DNA): TGTGCCAGCAGTCCCGGGGTGACCCCGGGTGAGACCCAGTACTTC. Its protein product is CASSPGVTPGETQYF.

The chain recombines TRBV20-1 with TRBJ2-1, with D unresolved. Between the trimmed V and J ends, which lost 6 bases and 5 bases, there was a span of 8 bases. Germline-derived CDR1 and CDR2 are DFQATT and SNEGSKA (reference sequence). This CDR3 comprises 11 residues. The CDR3: CSARIDNEQFF. The CDR3 region has the DNA TGCAGTGCGCGGATTGACAATGAGCAGTTCTTC.

The J gene is TRBJ1-5, the V gene TRBV20-1; maybe TRBD1 (5 bases). Germline CDR1 reads DFQATT; CDR2 reads SNEGSKA (reference sequence). Trimming removed 8 bases from V and 6 bases from J, with 23 bases in between. The CDR3 is made up of 15 amino acids. The CDR3 nucleotides are TGCAGTCAGACCTCGGGGGTTCTCATAGGTCAGCCCCAGCATTTT. Its protein product is CSQTSGVLIGQPQHF.

This clonotype was found once. This chain links TRBV15 with TRBJ1-5; 9 nucleotides line up with TRBD1. This CDR3 spans 16 amino acids. J gave up 1 base and V 1 base, and 2 bases lay outside the gene matches. CDR1 LNHNV and CDR2 YYDKDF come from the germline V gene (reference sequence). The CDR3 spells CATSRVGTGSNQPQHF. CDR3 nucleotide sequence: TGTGCCACCAGCAGAGTTGGGACAGGGAGCAATCAGCCCCAGCATTTT.

J is TRBJ2-5 and V is TRBV6-5; 11 bases fit TRBD2. From germline, CDR1 is MNHEY and CDR2 SVGAGI. The ends lost 0 bases at V and 4 bases at J; junction bases unmatched: 4. The CDR3 runs 16 residues. The CDR3 nucleotides are TGTGCCAGCAGTTACTCGTTGCTAGCGGGAGGAGAGACCCAGTACTTC. This gives the protein CASSYSLLAGGETQYF.

V is TRBV30 and J is TRBJ1-4; D is perhaps TRBD1 (5 bases). Germline V gene data show CDR1 as GTSNPN and CDR2 as SVGIG (reference sequence). CDR3 length: 15 residues. With 5 bases removed from V and 3 bases from J, the gap between germline ends came to 16 bases. CDR3 in DNA: TGTGCCTGGGGGCAGGTGGGGGAACCTAATGAAAAACTGTTTTTT. Residues: CAWGQVGEPNEKLFF.